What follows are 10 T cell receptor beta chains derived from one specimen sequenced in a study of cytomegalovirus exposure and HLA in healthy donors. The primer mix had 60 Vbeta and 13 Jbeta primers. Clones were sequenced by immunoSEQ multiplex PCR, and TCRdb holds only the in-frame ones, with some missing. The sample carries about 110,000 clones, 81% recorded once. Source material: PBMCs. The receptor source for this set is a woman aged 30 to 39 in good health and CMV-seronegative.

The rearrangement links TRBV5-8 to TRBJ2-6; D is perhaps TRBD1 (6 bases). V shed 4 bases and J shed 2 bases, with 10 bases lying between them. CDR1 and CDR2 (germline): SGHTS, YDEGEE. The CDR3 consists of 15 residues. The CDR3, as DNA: TGTGCCAGCAGCCCGGGACAAGCTGGGGCCAACGTCCTGACTTTC. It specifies CASSPGQAGANVLTF.

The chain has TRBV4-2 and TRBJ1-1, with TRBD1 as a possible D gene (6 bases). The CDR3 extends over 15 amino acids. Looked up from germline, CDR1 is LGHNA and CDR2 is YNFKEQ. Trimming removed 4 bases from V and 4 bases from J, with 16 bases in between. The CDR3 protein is CASSRPDRGATEAFF. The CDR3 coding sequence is TGTGCCAGCAGCCGACCAGACCGGGGGGCCACTGAAGCTTTCTTT.

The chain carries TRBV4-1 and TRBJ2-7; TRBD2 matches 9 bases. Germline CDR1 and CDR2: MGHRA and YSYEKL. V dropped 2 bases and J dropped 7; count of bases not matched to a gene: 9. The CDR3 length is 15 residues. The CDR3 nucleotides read TGCGCCAGCAGCCAACTAGCGGGGATGACTACGGAGCAGTACTTC. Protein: CASSQLAGMTTEQYF.

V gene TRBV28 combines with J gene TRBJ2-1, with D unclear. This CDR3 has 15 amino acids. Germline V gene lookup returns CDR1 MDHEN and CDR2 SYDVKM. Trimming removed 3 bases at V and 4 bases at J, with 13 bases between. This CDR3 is CASSFFSPRYNEQFF. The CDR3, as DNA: TGTGCCAGCAGTTTTTTCTCGCCGAGGTACAATGAGCAGTTCTTC. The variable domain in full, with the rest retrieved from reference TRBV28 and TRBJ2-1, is DVKVTQSSRYLVKRTGEKVFLECVQDMDHENMFWYRQDPGLGLRLIYFSYDVKMKEKGDIPEGYSVSREKKERFSLILESASTNQTSMYLCASSFFSPRYNEQFFGPGTRLTVL.

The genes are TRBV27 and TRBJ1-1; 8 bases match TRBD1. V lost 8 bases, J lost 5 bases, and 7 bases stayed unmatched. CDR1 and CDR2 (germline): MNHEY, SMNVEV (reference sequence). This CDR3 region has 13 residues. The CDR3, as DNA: TGTGCCAGCGGCGGACAGGGAAGGACTGAAGCTTTCTTT. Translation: CASGGQGRTEAFF.

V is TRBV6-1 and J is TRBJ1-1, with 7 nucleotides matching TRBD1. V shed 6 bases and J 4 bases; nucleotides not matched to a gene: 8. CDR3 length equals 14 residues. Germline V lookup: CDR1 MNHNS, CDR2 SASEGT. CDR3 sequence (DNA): TGTGCCAGCAGGGTGACAGGGCTTGGCACTGAAGCTTTCTTT. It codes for CASRVTGLGTEAFF.

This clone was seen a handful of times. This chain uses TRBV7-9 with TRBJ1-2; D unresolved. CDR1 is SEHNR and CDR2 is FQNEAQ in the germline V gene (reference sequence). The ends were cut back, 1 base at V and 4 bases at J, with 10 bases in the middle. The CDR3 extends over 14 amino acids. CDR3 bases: TGTGCCAGCAGCTTAGGTTCAGGCTCCTATGGCTACACCTTC. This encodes CASSLGSGSYGYTF.

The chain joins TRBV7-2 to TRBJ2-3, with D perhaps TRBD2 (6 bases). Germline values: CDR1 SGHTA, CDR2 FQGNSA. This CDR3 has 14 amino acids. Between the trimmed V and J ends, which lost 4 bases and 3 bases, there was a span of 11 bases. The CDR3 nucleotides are TGTGCCAGCAGCTCCGCCCTAGCGACAGATACGCAGTATTTT. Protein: CASSSALATDTQYF.

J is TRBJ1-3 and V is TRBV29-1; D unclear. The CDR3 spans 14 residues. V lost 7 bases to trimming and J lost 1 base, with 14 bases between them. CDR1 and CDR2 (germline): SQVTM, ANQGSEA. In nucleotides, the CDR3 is TGCAGCGCCTCAGGTAGTGCTTCTGGAAACACCATATATTTT. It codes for CSASGSASGNTIYF. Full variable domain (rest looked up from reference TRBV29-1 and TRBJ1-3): SAVISQKPSRDICQRGTSLTIQCQVDSQVTMMFWYRQQPGQSLTLIATANQGSEATYESGFVIDKFPISRPNLTFSTLTVSNMSPEDSSIYLCSASGSASGNTIYFGEGSWLTVV.

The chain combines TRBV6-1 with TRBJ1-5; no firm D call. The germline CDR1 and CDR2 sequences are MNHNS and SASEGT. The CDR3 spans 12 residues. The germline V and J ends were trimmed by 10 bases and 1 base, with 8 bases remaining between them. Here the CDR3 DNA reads TGTGCCACAGAAAAAAGCAATCAGCCCCAGCATTTT. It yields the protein CATEKSNQPQHF.